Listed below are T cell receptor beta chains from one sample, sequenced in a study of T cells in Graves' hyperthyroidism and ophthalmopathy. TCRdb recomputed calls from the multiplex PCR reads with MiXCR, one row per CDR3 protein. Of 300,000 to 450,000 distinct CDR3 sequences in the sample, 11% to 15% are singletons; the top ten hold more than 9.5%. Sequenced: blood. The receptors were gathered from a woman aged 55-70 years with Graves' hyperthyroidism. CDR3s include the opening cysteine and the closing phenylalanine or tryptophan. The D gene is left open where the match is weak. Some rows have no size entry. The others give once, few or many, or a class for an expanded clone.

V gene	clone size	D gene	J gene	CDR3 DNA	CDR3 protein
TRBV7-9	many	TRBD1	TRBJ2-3	TGTGCCAGCAGCAAGGGACAGGGGGCAACAGATACGCAGTATTTT	CASSKGQGATDTQYF
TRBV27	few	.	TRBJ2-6	TGTGCCAGCATGGGGGCCAACGTCCTGACTTTC	CASMGANVLTF
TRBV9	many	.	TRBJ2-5	TGTGCCAGCAGCGTAGGATACGGCGGGGTAGAGACCCAGTACTTC	CASSVGYGGVETQYF
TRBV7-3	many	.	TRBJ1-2	TGTGCCAGCAGAATTCCGATGGGGGGACCTGGCGGCTACACCTTC	CASRIPMGGPGGYTF
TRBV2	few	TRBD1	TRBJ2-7	TGTGCCAGCAGTCTGGGACAGAGATTATACGAGCAGTACTTC	CASSLGQRLYEQYF
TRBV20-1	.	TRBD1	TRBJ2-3	TGCAGTGCTCAAAAACAGGGGGAGTCACCCACAGATACGCAGTATTTT	CSAQKQGESPTDTQYF
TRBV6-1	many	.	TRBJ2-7	TGTGCCAGCAGTGAAGGGGCCTACGAGCAGTACTTC	CASSEGAYEQYF
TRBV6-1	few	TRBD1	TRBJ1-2	TGTGCCAGCAGTGAATTGGGGACAGTTTATGGCTACACCTTC	CASSELGTVYGYTF
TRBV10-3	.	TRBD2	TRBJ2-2	TGTGCCATCAGTGAGAGAGGCGGGAGACGGGTCACCGGGGAGCTGTTTTTT	CAISERGGRRVTGELFF
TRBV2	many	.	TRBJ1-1	TGTGCCAGCATGGGGTCTGAAGCTTTCTTT	CASMGSEAFF
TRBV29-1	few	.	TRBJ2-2	TGCAGTACGGGACTTAGTACCGGGGAGCTGTTTTTT	CSTGLSTGELFF